One sample yielded the 20 T cell receptor beta chains listed below, sequenced in a study of beta chain features in type 1 diabetes. Whole-study findings and limits: Moderately but significantly shorter TCRB CDR3s were found in Type 1 diabetes patients in all four CD4+ subsets.

Their cognate antigens are unknown. Isolated RNA was reverse transcribed in full, so expressed TCRB transcripts were sequenced. Repertoires were generated with immunoSEQ multiplex PCR, while TCRdb's copy carries only in-frame clones and drops some. The sample holds hundreds of thousands of clones, over 7% seen once. The sample taken for sequencing was central memory CD4+ T cells from blood. These receptors all stem from a man aged 25-45 years with type 1 diabetes.

This clone was counted a few times. V usage is TRBV30 and J usage is TRBJ1-1; D is unclear. Trimming removed 1 base at V and 6 bases at J, with 9 bases between. CDR3 length equals 12 residues. Germline V gives CDR1 GTSNPN, CDR2 SVGIG (reference sequence). The CDR3: CAWSALSAEAFF. CDR3 nucleotide sequence: TGTGCCTGGAGTGCTCTATCCGCTGAAGCTTTCTTT.

The V gene is TRBV5-4, the J gene TRBJ1-5; tentative D call: TRBD1 (6 bases). Trimming stripped 2 bases from V and 6 bases from J, with 15 bases between. CDR3 length: 15 amino acids. Germline V lookup: CDR1 SGHNT, CDR2 YYREEE (reference sequence). Written as DNA, the CDR3 is TGTGCCAGCAGCTTTGGCGGGGGCTTGGGTCAGCCCCAGCATTTT. Translating it yields CASSFGGGLGQPQHF.

This clone was seen only a few times. Other DNA sequences of this sample code for an identical CDR3. This sequence joins TRBV20-1 and TRBJ1-1, with D unclear. Germline loops: CDR1 DFQATT, CDR2 SNEGSKA (reference sequence). The length of the CDR3 is 10 residues. V was cut by 5 bases and J by 3 bases, with 4 bases left in between. For the CDR3, the DNA is TGCAGTGCTGGTGACACTGAAGCTTTCTTT. It yields the protein CSAGDTEAFF.

A few counts support this clone. This rearrangement joins TRBV30 to TRBJ1-2; D remains ambiguous. The CDR3 extends over 15 amino acids. Trimming removed 2 bases at V and 4 bases at J, with 17 bases between. Looked up from germline, CDR1 is GTSNPN and CDR2 is SVGIG (reference sequence). The CDR3 sequence is CAWSSRGATTYGYTF. The CDR3 coding sequence is TGTGCCTGGAGTAGCCGAGGAGCTACTACCTATGGCTACACCTTC.

The chain couples TRBV4-3 to TRBJ2-6, with 7 positions matching TRBD1. Germline-derived CDR1 and CDR2 are LGHNA and YSLEER. The CDR3 consists of 17 residues. Trimming at V came to 4 bases and at J to 0 bases, leaving 6 bases not matched to a gene. The CDR3 region has the DNA TGCGCCAGCAGCCGGACGGGACAGCCCTCTGGGGCCAACGTCCTGACTTTC. Its translation is CASSRTGQPSGANVLTF.

The chain joins TRBV7-6 to TRBJ1-1, with D possibly being TRBD1 (5 bases). The ends were cut back, 5 bases at V and 5 bases at J, with 15 bases in the middle. Germline assignment: CDR1 SGHVS and CDR2 FNYEAQ. The CDR3 has 14 residues. This chain's CDR3 is CASSARDGGTEAFF. The DNA of the CDR3 is TGTGCCAGCAGCGCCCGGGACGGTGGGACTGAAGCTTTCTTT.

This clone occurred a few times. The chain uses TRBV4-3 and TRBJ1-5, with 7 positions matching TRBD1. Trimming cost V 0 bases and J 7 bases; bases outside gene matches: 6. The CDR3 extends over 15 amino acids. Germline V CDR1 and CDR2: LGHNA, YSLEER. The CDR3 region has the DNA TGCGCCAGCAGCCAAGATATGCAGGGGGGGCAGCCCCAGCATTTT. Residues: CASSQDMQGGQPQHF.

The CDR3 nucleotides are TGTGCCATCAGCGAAGGGGGCATGGGGTATGGCTACACCTTC. It is translated as CAISEGGMGYGYTF. The rearrangement joins TRBV10-3 to TRBJ1-2; 7 bases match TRBD1. The CDR3 consists of 14 residues. The germline gives CDR1 ENHRY, CDR2 SYGVKD. With V trimmed by 6 bases and J by 5 bases, 9 bases remained unmatched.

This clone was picked up a small number of times. The J gene is TRBJ2-7, the V gene TRBV18; 8 bases match TRBD1. Trimming cost V 8 bases and J 6 bases; bases outside gene matches: 6. In germline, CDR1 is KGHSH, CDR2 LQKENI. The CDR3 is made up of 12 amino acids. The CDR3 sequence: CASRTGNTEQYF. The CDR3 coding sequence is TGTGCCAGCCGGACAGGGAACACCGAGCAGTACTTC.

V usage is TRBV4-3 and J usage is TRBJ2-3, with TRBD2 identical over 14 bases. In germline, CDR1 is LGHNA, CDR2 YSLEER. The junction had 5 bases not matched to a gene; V was cut back by 0 bases and J by 3 bases. The CDR3 sequence is 18 residues long. Written as DNA, the CDR3 is TGCGCCAGCAGCCAAGAGACTAGCGGGGGGGCCAAGACAGATACGCAGTATTTT. This codes for CASSQETSGGAKTDTQYF.

There are a few counts of this clone. The chain recombines TRBV12-2 with TRBJ2-3; the DNA was not compared with TRBD2, the D call given in the table. TRBV12-2 is reported as a pseudogene. CDR3 length equals 15 residues. The CDR3 reads CASRSAGGSTDTQYF. DNA of the CDR3: TGTGCAAGTCGCTCAGCGGGGGGAAGCACAGATACGCAGTATTTT.

The sample holds a few counts of this clone. The chain employs TRBV7-2 and TRBJ2-1; 7 nucleotides match TRBD2. J gave up 0 bases and V 8 bases, and 7 bases lay outside the gene matches. The CDR3 extends over 15 amino acids. Germline V gives CDR1 SGHTA, CDR2 FQGNSA. CDR3 in amino acids: CASQRGQSSYNEQFF. The CDR3 DNA is TGTGCCAGCCAGCGGGGTCAAAGCTCCTACAATGAGCAGTTCTTC.

The V call is TRBV28, the J call TRBJ1-5, with D possibly matching TRBD1 (6 bases). Between the trimmed V and J ends, which lost 4 bases and 6 bases, there was a span of 16 bases. The CDR3 loop spans 15 amino acids. Germline CDR1 is MDHEN and CDR2 is SYDVKM. CDR3 residues: CASSSSAGASQPQHF. CDR3 DNA sequence: TGTGCCAGCAGTTCCTCCGCAGGGGCTAGTCAGCCCCAGCATTTT.

The chain joins TRBV5-1 to TRBJ2-7, with D possibly matching TRBD2 (5 bases). The length of the CDR3 is 17 residues. Germline-derived CDR1 and CDR2 are SGHRS and YFSETQ. V lost 4 bases and J lost 5, with 25 bases in between. CDR3 bases: TGCGCCAGCAGCCTCTTACTTAGTGGAGGTCATTCGGACGAGCAGTACTTC. Its translation: CASSLLLSGGHSDEQYF.

J is TRBJ2-6 and V is TRBV18; D tentatively fits TRBD1 or TRBD2 (5 bases each). The CDR3 is 18 amino acids. From germline, CDR1 is KGHSH and CDR2 LQKENI. Trimming shortened V by 3 bases and J by 4 bases, and 19 bases separated the two germline ends. CDR3 region: CASSPSRQGPSGANVLTF. The CDR3 nucleotides read TGTGCCAGCTCACCTTCTCGGCAGGGACCTTCCGGGGCCAACGTCCTGACTTTC.

This clone was seen a handful of times. The rearrangement uses TRBV5-6 and TRBJ1-1; D is uncertain. Per germline, CDR1 SGHDT and CDR2 YYEEEE. The V end was cut by 2 bases, the J end by 8 bases, with 7 bases between. The CDR3 sequence is 11 residues long. The CDR3 region is CASSLWGEAFF. The CDR3 nucleotides are TGTGCCAGCAGCTTATGGGGAGAAGCTTTCTTT.

The chain employs TRBV5-1 and TRBJ1-2; no reliable D call. Deletions cut 5 bases from V and 4 bases from J, with 18 bases between. The CDR3 is 15 residues long. Germline V gene lookup returns CDR1 SGHRS and CDR2 YFSETQ. CDR3 region: CASREGRPDFYGYTF. The CDR3 coding sequence is TGCGCCAGCAGGGAGGGAAGGCCTGATTTCTATGGCTACACCTTC.

This clone was counted only a few times. This chain joins TRBV5-1 and TRBJ2-3; 7 bases match TRBD1. Per the germline V gene, CDR1 is SGHRS and CDR2 is YFSETQ. J lost 0 bases, V lost 4 bases, and 5 bases had no gene match. CDR3 size: 15 residues. The CDR3 sequence is CASSVGQASTDTQYF. Written as DNA, the CDR3 is TGCGCCAGCAGCGTCGGACAGGCGAGCACAGATACGCAGTATTTT.

The chain joins TRBV7-2 to TRBJ2-7, with D maybe TRBD2 (7 bases). The germline gives CDR1 SGHTA, CDR2 FQGNSA. The length of the CDR3 is 15 residues. V gave up 4 bases and J gave up 4 bases, with 17 bases separating them. The CDR3 region is CASSWPGRGIYEQYF. The CDR3, as DNA: TGTGCCAGCAGCTGGCCTGGGAGGGGGATTTACGAGCAGTACTTC.

This clone showed up just a few times. The rearrangement joins TRBV29-1 to TRBJ2-7; D possibly corresponds to TRBD2 (5 bases). Trimming pared 7 bases from V and 2 bases from J, leaving 18 bases between. The V gene's germline CDR1 is SQVTM and CDR2 ANQGSEA. The CDR3 has 14 residues. The CDR3 bases are TGCAGCGCCCTTCCCCCGGGGAACACCTACGAGCAGTACTTC. Its protein is CSALPPGNTYEQYF.